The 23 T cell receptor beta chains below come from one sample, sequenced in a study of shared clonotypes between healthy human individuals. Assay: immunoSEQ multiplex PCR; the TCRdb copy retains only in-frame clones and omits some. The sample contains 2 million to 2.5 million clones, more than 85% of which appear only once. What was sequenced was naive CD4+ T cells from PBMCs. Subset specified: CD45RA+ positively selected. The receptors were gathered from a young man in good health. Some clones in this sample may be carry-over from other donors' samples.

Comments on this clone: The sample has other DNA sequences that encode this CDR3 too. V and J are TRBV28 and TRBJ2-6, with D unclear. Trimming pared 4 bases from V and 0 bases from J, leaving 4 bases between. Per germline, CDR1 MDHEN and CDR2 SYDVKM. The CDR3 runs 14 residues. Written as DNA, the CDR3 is TGTGCCAGCAGTTATAGCTCTGGGGCCAACGTCCTGACTTTC. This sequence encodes CASSYSSGANVLTF.

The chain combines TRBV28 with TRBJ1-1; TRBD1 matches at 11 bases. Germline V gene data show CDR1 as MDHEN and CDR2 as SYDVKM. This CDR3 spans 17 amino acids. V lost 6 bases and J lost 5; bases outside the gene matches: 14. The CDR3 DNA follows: TGTGCCAGCAGACAACCGGGACAGGGGGTCCGGTATACTGAAGCTTTCTTT. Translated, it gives CASRQPGQGVRYTEAFF.

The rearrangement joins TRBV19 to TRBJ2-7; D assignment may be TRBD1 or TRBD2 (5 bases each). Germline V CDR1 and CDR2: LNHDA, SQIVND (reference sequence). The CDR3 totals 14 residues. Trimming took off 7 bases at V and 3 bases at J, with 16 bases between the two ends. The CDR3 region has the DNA TGTGCCAGTACCTCCCCGGGACGGAACTACGAGCAGTACTTC. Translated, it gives CASTSPGRNYEQYF.

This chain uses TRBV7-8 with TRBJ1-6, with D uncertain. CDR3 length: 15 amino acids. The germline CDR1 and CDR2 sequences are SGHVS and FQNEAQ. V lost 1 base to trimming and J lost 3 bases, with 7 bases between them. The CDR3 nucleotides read TGTGCCAGCAGCTTAGAAAGGAGCTATAATTCACCCCTCCACTTT. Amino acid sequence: CASSLERSYNSPLHF.

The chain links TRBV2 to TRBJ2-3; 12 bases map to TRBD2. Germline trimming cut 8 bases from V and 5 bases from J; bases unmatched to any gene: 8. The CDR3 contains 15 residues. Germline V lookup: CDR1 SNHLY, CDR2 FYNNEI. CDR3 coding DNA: TGTGCCAGCTTGAGACTAGCGGGAGAGGGAGATACGCAGTATTTT. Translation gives CASLRLAGEGDTQYF.

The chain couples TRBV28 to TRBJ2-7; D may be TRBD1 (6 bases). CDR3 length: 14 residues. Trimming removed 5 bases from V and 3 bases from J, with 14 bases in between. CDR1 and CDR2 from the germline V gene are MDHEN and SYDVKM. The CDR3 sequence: CASSGQDSLYEQYF. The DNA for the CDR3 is TGTGCCAGCAGTGGGCAGGACAGTCTCTACGAGCAGTACTTC.

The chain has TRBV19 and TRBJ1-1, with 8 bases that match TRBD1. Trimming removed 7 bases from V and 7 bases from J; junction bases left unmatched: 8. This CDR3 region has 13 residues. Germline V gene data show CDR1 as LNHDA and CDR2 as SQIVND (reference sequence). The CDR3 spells CASTSRGLLEAFF. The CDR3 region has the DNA TGTGCCAGTACATCCAGGGGGCTCCTTGAAGCTTTCTTT. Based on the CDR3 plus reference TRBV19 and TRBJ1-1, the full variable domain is DGGITQSPKYLFRKEGQNVTLSCEQNLNHDAMYWYRQDPGQGLRLIYYSQIVNDFQKGDIAEGYSVSREKKESFPLTVTSAQKNPTAFYLCASTSRGLLEAFFGQGTRLTVV.

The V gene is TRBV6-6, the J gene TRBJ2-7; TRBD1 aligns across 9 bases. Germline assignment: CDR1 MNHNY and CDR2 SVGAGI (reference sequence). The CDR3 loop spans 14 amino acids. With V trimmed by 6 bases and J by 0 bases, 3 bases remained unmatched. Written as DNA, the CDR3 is TGTGCCAGCAGGGGGGGACAGGGCTCCTACGAGCAGTACTTC. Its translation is CASRGGQGSYEQYF.

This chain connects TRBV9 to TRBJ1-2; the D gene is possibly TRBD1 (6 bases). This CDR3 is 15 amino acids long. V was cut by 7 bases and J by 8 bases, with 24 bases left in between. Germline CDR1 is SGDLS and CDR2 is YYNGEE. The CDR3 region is CASGGGRGGLGGYTF. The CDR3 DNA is TGTGCCAGCGGCGGGGGGCGCGGTGGATTGGGAGGCTACACCTTC.

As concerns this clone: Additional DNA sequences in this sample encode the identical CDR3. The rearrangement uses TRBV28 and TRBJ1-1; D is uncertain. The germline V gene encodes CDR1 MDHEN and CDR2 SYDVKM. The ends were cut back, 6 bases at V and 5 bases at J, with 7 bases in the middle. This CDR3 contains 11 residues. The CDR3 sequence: CASSRTTEAFF. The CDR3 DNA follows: TGTGCCAGCAGCCGGACTACTGAAGCTTTCTTT.

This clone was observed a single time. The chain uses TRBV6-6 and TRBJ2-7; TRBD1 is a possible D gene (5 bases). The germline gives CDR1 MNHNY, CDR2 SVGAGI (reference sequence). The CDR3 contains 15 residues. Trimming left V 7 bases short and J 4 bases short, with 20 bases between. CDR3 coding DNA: TGTGCCAGCACTCTCCTAGGGGCAGTCGGGTACGAGCAGTACTTC. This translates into CASTLLGAVGYEQYF.

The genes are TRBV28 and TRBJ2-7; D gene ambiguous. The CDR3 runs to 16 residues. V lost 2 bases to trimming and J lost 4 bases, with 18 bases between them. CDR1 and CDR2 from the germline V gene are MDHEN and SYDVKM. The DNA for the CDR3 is TGTGCCAGCAGTTTACCCGAAAAAGGGAACCGATACGAGCAGTACTTC. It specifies CASSLPEKGNRYEQYF.

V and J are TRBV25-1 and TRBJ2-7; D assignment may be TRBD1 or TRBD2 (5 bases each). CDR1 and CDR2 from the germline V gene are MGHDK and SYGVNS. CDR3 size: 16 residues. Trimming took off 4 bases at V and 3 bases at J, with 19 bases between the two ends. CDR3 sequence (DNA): TGTGCCAGCAGTGCGACTTACGGGGACGGAGGCTACGAGCAGTACTTC. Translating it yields CASSATYGDGGYEQYF.

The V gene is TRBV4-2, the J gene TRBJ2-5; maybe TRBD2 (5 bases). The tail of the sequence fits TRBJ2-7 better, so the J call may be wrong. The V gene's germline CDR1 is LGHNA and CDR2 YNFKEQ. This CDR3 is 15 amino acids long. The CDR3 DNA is TGTGCCAGCAGCCGCCGGGGTAGCGAATCCTACGAGCAGTACTTC. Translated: CASSRRGSESYEQYF.

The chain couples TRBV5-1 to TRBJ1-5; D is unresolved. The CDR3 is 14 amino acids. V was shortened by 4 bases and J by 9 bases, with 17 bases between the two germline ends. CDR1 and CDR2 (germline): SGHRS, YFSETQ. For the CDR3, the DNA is TGCGCCAGCAGCCCGGACGTGGGCCTGGGGCCCCAGCATTTT. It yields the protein CASSPDVGLGPQHF.

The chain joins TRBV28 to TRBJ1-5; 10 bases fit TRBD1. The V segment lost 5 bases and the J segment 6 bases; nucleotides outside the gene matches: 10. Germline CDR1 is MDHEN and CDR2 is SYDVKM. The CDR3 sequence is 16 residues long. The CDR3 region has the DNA TGTGCCAGCAGTCCAATGAGGGACAGGGGTGGTCAGCCCCAGCATTTT. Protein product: CASSPMRDRGGQPQHF.

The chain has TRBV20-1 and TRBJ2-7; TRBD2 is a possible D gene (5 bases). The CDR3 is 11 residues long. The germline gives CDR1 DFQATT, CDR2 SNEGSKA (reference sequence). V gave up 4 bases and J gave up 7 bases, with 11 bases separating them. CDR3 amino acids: CSATEVREQYF. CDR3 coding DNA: TGCAGTGCTACGGAGGTTCGGGAGCAGTACTTC.

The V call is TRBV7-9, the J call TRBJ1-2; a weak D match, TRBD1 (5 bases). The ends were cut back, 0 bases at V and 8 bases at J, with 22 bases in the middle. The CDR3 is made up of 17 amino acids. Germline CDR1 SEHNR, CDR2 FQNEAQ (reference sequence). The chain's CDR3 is CASSLAGVTGAPGGYTF. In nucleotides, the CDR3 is TGTGCCAGCAGCTTAGCCGGCGTCACTGGGGCGCCGGGCGGCTACACCTTC.

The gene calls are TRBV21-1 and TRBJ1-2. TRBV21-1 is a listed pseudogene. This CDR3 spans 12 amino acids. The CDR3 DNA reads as TGTGCCAGCAGCAGTCCCCGGGCGGCCTTCACCTTC. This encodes CASSSPRAAFTF.

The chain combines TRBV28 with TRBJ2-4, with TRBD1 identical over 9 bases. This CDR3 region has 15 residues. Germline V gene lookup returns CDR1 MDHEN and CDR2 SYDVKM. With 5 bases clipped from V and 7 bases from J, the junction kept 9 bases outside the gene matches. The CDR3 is CASSLQGARGNIQYF. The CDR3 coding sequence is TGTGCCAGCAGTCTACAGGGGGCGAGAGGGAACATTCAGTACTTC.

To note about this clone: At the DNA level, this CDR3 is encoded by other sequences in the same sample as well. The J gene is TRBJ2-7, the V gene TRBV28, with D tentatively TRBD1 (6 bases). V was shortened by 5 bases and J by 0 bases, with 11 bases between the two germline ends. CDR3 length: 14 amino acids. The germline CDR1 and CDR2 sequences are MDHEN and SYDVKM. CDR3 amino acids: CASSLGTLSYEQYF. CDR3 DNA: TGTGCCAGCAGTCTCGGGACACTCTCCTACGAGCAGTACTTC.

In DNA, the CDR3 is TGTGCCAGCAGCTCGGGTCTTAACTATGGCTACACCTTC. Amino acids: CASSSGLNYGYTF. The J gene is TRBJ1-2, the V gene TRBV7-2; D is uncertain. The CDR3 has 13 residues. Trimming cost V 4 bases and J 1 base, with 7 bases left between them. Looked up from germline, CDR1 is SGHTA and CDR2 is FQGNSA.

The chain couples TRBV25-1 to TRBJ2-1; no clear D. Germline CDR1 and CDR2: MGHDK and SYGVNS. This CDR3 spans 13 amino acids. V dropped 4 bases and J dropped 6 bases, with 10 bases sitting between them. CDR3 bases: TGTGCCAGCAGTGCGGTGGGTCGCAATGAGCAGTTCTTC. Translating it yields CASSAVGRNEQFF. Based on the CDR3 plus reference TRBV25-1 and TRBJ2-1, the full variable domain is EADIYQTPRYLVIGTGKKITLECSQTMGHDKMYWYQQDPGMELHLIHYSYGVNSTEKGDLSSESTVSRIRTEHFPLTLESARPSHTSQYLCASSAVGRNEQFFGPGTRLTVL.